This TCR beta chain was sequenced in a study of CD8 T cells in Susac syndrome. V shed 0 bases, J shed 3 bases, and the junction held 3 bases outside the gene matches. The CDR3 is 15 residues long. Germline V gives CDR1 SGHVS, CDR2 FQNEAQ. The CD8+ and CD4+ T cells were negatively isolated, with the TEMRA cells enriched by FACS. cDNA came from about 0.5 to 1 ug RNA primed by random hexamers. Coverage of TCR beta CDR3 amplification by immunoSEQ multiplex PCR extended to 54 Vbeta and 13 Jbeta. TCRdb reprocessed the immunoSEQ multiplex PCR reads with MiXCR, giving one entry per CDR3 protein. Of about 200,000 distinct CDR3 sequences listed, approximately 93% are singletons.

The receptor was isolated from a human donor in good health. Sequencing used CD4+ T cells from PBMCs. The rearrangement uses TRBV7-8 and TRBJ2-7, with TRBD2 identical over 9 bases. The CDR3 coding sequence is TGTGCCAGCAGCTTAGCAGGCGGGGGGGACTACGAGCAGTACGTC. This sequence encodes CASSLAGGGDYEQYV.